Many counts were recorded for the clone carrying this T cell receptor beta chain. Its target is unknown. The sample originates from a study of T cells after yellow fever vaccination. Turning to the study itself: Each low-cell-number fraction was prepared by means of SMART-Seq v4 Ultra Low Input.

Making TCR cDNA involved 5'RACE template switching, which added UMIs and a universal primer site. MiXCR was run by TCRdb on the 5' RACE reads, yielding one entry per CDR3 protein. The sample records more than 80,000 distinct CDR3 sequences, about 5.8% being singletons. The V gene end was trimmed by 4 bases and the J gene end by 3 bases; junction bases not matched to a gene: 9. CDR1 is SQVTM and CDR2 is ANQGSEA in the germline V gene. This CDR3 has 15 residues. The study, taken as a whole, reports: Repertoires obtained by FACS sorting could include abundant clonotypes that entered as contaminants from the bulk population. At around 95% for CD4 and almost 90% for CD8, most primary-vaccination clones showed up again after the booster.

The source of this sequence is a man between 18 and 29 years old who received the YFV17D yellow fever vaccine. Sequences were derived from CD8+ T cells sorted from PBMCs, sampled 10 days after the yellow fever booster vaccination. The V and J genes are TRBV29-1 and TRBJ2-5; TRBD2 agrees at 9 bases. The CDR3 region has the DNA TGCAGCGTTGGGGTGGGGTCTAGCGGGGAAGAGACCCAGTACTTC. Translating it yields CSVGVGSSGEETQYF.